The next 2 T cell receptor beta chains were all read from a single sample in a study of cytomegalovirus exposure and HLA in healthy donors. The PCR employed 60 Vbeta primers together with 13 Jbeta primers. Method: immunoSEQ multiplex PCR; TCRdb's copy keeps in-frame clones and lacks some. This table holds roughly 160,000 clones, 80% found once. Sequencing used PBMCs. These receptors all stem from a woman between 50 and 59 years old in good health and CMV-seropositive.

The V and J genes are TRBV9 and TRBJ1-1, with a possible D match to TRBD1 (6 bases). Germline CDR1 SGDLS, CDR2 YYNGEE. The CDR3 loop spans 14 amino acids. V was clipped by 4 bases and J by 3 bases, with 13 bases between them. The CDR3 reads CASSFSGVDTEAFF. CDR3 bases: TGTGCCAGCAGCTTTTCAGGGGTTGACACTGAAGCTTTCTTT.

This chain uses TRBV30 with TRBJ2-3, with 8 nucleotides matching TRBD2. Germline loops: CDR1 GTSNPN, CDR2 SVGIG (reference sequence). V lost 5 bases to trimming and J lost 2 bases; unmatched junction nucleotides: 9. This CDR3 is 15 amino acids long. The CDR3 here is CAWEAGGGLTDTQYF. In DNA form, the CDR3 reads TGTGCCTGGGAGGCGGGGGGAGGACTCACAGATACGCAGTATTTT.